This T cell receptor beta chain was profiled in a study of shared clonotypes between healthy human individuals. With regard to this clone: The sample holds other DNA sequences that translate to the same CDR3.

The V gene's germline CDR1 is MNHNS and CDR2 SASEGT. The CDR3 runs 14 residues. Between the trimmed V and J ends, which lost 6 bases and 0 bases, there was a span of 8 bases. Genomic DNA of every subset was divided equally among multiple immunoSEQ plates. TCRdb keeps only in-frame clones here, not all; method: immunoSEQ multiplex PCR. Among approximately 1,000,000 clones listed, approximately 80% were seen once. V gene TRBV6-1 combines with J gene TRBJ2-2; possibly TRBD2 for D (5 bases). This clonotype was sampled from a man younger than 35 in good health. Some clones in this sample may be carry-over from other donors' samples. The sample consisted of memory CD4+ T cells from PBMCs. As for subset: CD45RA-negative fraction. The CDR3 here is CASRAGPNTGELFF. The DNA of the CDR3 is TGTGCCAGCAGGGCGGGCCCGAACACCGGGGAGCTGTTTTTT.